The 19 T cell receptor beta chains below come from one sample, sequenced in a study of CD8 T cells in Susac syndrome. An input of about 0.45 to 1 ug of RNA was subjected to reverse transcription using random hexamers. Each CDR3 protein is one row after TCRdb ran MiXCR on the immunoSEQ multiplex PCR reads. The sample consists of about 73,000 distinct CDR3 sequences, roughly 94% of them appearing once. The specimen was CD8+ T cells from PBMCs. The receptors come from a human donor with multiple sclerosis.

This chain joins TRBV27 and TRBJ2-7; weak D call: TRBD1 (6 bases). Germline lookup yields CDR1 MNHEY and CDR2 SMNVEV (reference sequence). This CDR3 spans 14 amino acids. V lost 3 bases and J 0 bases, leaving 9 bases between the germline ends. This CDR3 reads CASSLQGISYEQYF. The CDR3 nucleotides are TGTGCCAGCAGTTTGCAGGGGATCTCCTACGAGCAGTACTTC.

The chain uses TRBV24-1 and TRBJ2-3; no definite D call. The germline V gene encodes CDR1 KGHDR and CDR2 SFDVKD. Trimming pared 3 bases from V and 0 bases from J, leaving 9 bases between. The length of the CDR3 is 15 residues. For the CDR3, the DNA is TGTGCCACCAGTGATCCCGGACGGAGCACAGATACGCAGTATTTT. This translates into CATSDPGRSTDTQYF.

This chain uses TRBV5-8 with TRBJ2-1; TRBD1 matches at 8 bases. This CDR3 is built from 14 residues. Germline V lookup: CDR1 SGHTS, CDR2 YDEGEE. Trimming removed 6 bases from V and 6 bases from J; junction bases left unmatched: 8. The chain's CDR3 is CASTPGQVFNEQFF. CDR3 DNA: TGTGCCAGCACCCCGGGACAGGTGTTCAATGAGCAGTTCTTC.

The chain is built from TRBV27 and TRBJ2-4; either TRBD1 or TRBD2 may fit D (5 bases each). Deletions cut 1 base from V and 7 bases from J, with 8 bases between. Germline V gene data show CDR1 as MNHEY and CDR2 as SMNVEV (reference sequence). The CDR3 has 13 amino acids. The CDR3 reads CASSLLGVNIQYF. The CDR3 DNA reads TGTGCCAGCAGTTTATTGGGGGTGAACATTCAGTACTTC.

The chain carries TRBV19 and TRBJ1-1, with D unclear. Deletions cut 3 bases from V and 2 bases from J, with 7 bases between. CDR3 length: 13 residues. Germline V gene sequence: CDR1 LNHDA, CDR2 SQIVND (reference sequence). In DNA, the CDR3 is TGTGCCAGTAGTATTTACCCTAACACTGAAGCTTTCTTT. Translation: CASSIYPNTEAFF.

V gene TRBV30 combines with J gene TRBJ2-5, with a possible D match to TRBD1 (6 bases). The CDR3 loop spans 15 amino acids. V lost 0 bases and J 4 bases, leaving 15 bases between the germline ends. Germline V CDR1 and CDR2: GTSNPN, SVGIG (reference sequence). The DNA for the CDR3 is TGTGCCTGGAGTGTGGGGGCATCATCCACAGAGACCCAGTACTTC. It specifies CAWSVGASSTETQYF.

J is TRBJ1-1 and V is TRBV9, with D unclear. The CDR3 runs to 14 residues. V lost 2 bases and J lost 3, with 11 bases in between. Germline V gene data show CDR1 as SGDLS and CDR2 as YYNGEE. The DNA for the CDR3 is TGTGCCAGCAGCGTCGGCCGGGCCGACACTGAAGCTTTCTTT. Translating it yields CASSVGRADTEAFF.

V gene TRBV29-1 combines with J gene TRBJ2-3; no clear D gene. Trimming took off 0 bases at V and 0 bases at J, with 7 bases between the two ends. The CDR3 is 14 amino acids. CDR1 is SQVTM, CDR2 ANQGSEA, per germline. CDR3 in amino acids: CSVEDGASTDTQYF. The CDR3 region has the DNA TGCAGCGTTGAAGACGGTGCTAGCACAGATACGCAGTATTTT.

The chain is built from TRBV19 and TRBJ2-6; no clear D gene. The CDR3 contains 18 residues. Germline assignment: CDR1 LNHDA and CDR2 SQIVND (reference sequence). V was clipped by 8 bases and J by 0 bases, with 20 bases between them. The CDR3 loop is CASGTRVLTHSGANVLTF. In DNA, the CDR3 is TGTGCCAGTGGTACAAGGGTCCTAACCCACTCTGGGGCCAACGTCCTGACTTTC.

This clonotype showed up just once. This rearrangement joins TRBV29-1 to TRBJ1-1; D gene ambiguous. Germline CDR1 reads SQVTM; CDR2 reads ANQGSEA. The CDR3 is made up of 17 amino acids. V was trimmed by 0 bases and J by 0 bases, leaving 17 bases between them. This chain's CDR3 is CSVEDRSPSSMNTEAFF. The CDR3 nucleotides read TGCAGCGTTGAAGATCGGAGTCCCTCTTCGATGAACACTGAAGCTTTCTTT. The whole variable domain, filled in from reference TRBV29-1 and TRBJ1-1, reads SAVISQKPSRDICQRGTSLTIQCQVDSQVTMMFWYRQQPGQSLTLIATANQGSEATYESGFVIDKFPISRPNLTFSTLTVSNMSPEDSSIYLCSVEDRSPSSMNTEAFFGQGTRLTVV.

CDR3 DNA: TGTGCCAGCAGCCCATCCCCTGGACGGGGGGGCGGGGAGACCCAGTACTTC. Its protein is CASSPSPGRGGGETQYF. The chain employs TRBV9 and TRBJ2-5, with 8 nucleotides matching TRBD2. This CDR3 comprises 17 residues. The J segment lost 5 bases and the V segment lost 4 bases, leaving 16 bases of the junction unmatched. Germline V gene data show CDR1 as SGDLS and CDR2 as YYNGEE. Together with reference TRBV9 and TRBJ2-5, the CDR3 gives the full variable domain: DSGVTQTPKHLITATGQRVTLRCSPRSGDLSVYWYQQSLDQGLQFLIQYYNGEERAKGNILERFSAQQFPDLHSELNLSSLELGDSALYFCASSPSPGRGGGETQYFGPGTRLLVL.

This chain links TRBV4-1 with TRBJ1-5, with a tentative D call TRBD1 (5 bases). The germline V gene encodes CDR1 MGHRA and CDR2 YSYEKL. V was pared by 0 bases and J by 6 bases, with 15 bases between. This CDR3 contains 16 residues. The CDR3 DNA follows: TGCGCCAGCAGCCAAGAGGAGACAGATCGTAGTCAGCCCCAGCATTTT. Protein sequence: CASSQEETDRSQPQHF.

The chain combines TRBV27 with TRBJ1-1; D gene unclear. The CDR3 is 14 amino acids. CDR1 and CDR2 (germline): MNHEY, SMNVEV (reference sequence). V shed 8 bases and J shed 6 bases, with 19 bases lying between them. In DNA, the CDR3 is TGTGCCAGCTCCAGTTTGGATAGTTCGGCTGAAGCTTTCTTT. This sequence encodes CASSSLDSSAEAFF.

The V call is TRBV5-6, the J call TRBJ2-3; D is undetermined. The CDR3 loop spans 12 amino acids. V was shortened by 2 bases and J by 6 bases, with 7 bases between the two germline ends. The germline CDR1 and CDR2 sequences are SGHDT and YYEEEE. Here the CDR3 DNA reads TGTGCCAGCAGCTTAAACGCGGATACGCAGTATTTT. This codes for CASSLNADTQYF.

This clonotype was detected only a few times. The rearrangement joins TRBV14 to TRBJ2-2; tentative D call: TRBD2 (6 bases). V was cut by 0 bases and J by 5 bases, with 10 bases left in between. Germline V gene lookup returns CDR1 SGHDN and CDR2 FVKESK. This CDR3 has 15 amino acids. As DNA, the CDR3 is TGTGCCAGCAGCCAAGATTTCCGGGGGACCGGGGAGCTGTTTTTT. This codes for CASSQDFRGTGELFF.

This clonotype was observed a single time. The chain uses TRBV27 and TRBJ2-7; possibly TRBD1 for D (6 bases). V was clipped by 5 bases and J by 4 bases, with 12 bases between them. CDR3 length: 13 residues. Germline CDR1 is MNHEY and CDR2 is SMNVEV (reference sequence). The CDR3 DNA reads as TGTGCCAGCAGTCTAACAGGGATTTACGAGCAGTACTTC. As protein: CASSLTGIYEQYF.

The rearrangement links TRBV29-1 to TRBJ2-7; 8 bases align to TRBD2. The CDR3 runs 14 residues. The germline CDR1 and CDR2 sequences are SQVTM and ANQGSEA. Trimming at V came to 3 bases and at J to 3 bases, leaving 7 bases not matched to a gene. CDR3 DNA: TGCAGCGTTGAGGGGGGACTAGGAAACTACGAGCAGTACTTC. Protein product: CSVEGGLGNYEQYF.

The genes are TRBV5-4 and TRBJ2-5; 9 bases align to TRBD1. V shed 5 bases, J shed 3 bases, and the junction held 5 bases outside the gene matches. This CDR3 has 14 residues. The germline V gene encodes CDR1 SGHNT and CDR2 YYREEE (reference sequence). The CDR3 nucleotides read TGTGCCAGCAGAAGTGGACAGGGGAAAGAGACCCAGTACTTC. This encodes CASRSGQGKETQYF.

This clonotype came up once. The J gene is TRBJ2-2, the V gene TRBV27; D may be TRBD1 or TRBD2 (5 bases each). The ends were cut back, 8 bases at V and 0 bases at J, with 10 bases in the middle. This CDR3 is built from 14 residues. Germline CDR1 MNHEY, CDR2 SMNVEV (reference sequence). CDR3 amino acids: CASLQDSNTGELFF. In nucleotides, the CDR3 is TGTGCCAGCCTACAGGACTCGAACACCGGGGAGCTGTTTTTT.